Listed here are 30 T cell receptor beta chains from one sample, sequenced in a study of blood T cells in healthy people across ages. A sample-barcoded 5' primer and a J-beta primer mix were used in a second PCR of about 7 to 11 cycles. TCRdb reanalysed the 5' RACE reads using MiXCR and keeps one entry per CDR3 protein. The sample records hundreds of thousands of distinct CDR3 sequences, roughly 32% being singletons. Material: blood. The source of these receptors is a woman older than 75 in good health.

This clonotype has just one count. The rearrangement links TRBV7-8 to TRBJ1-1; a possible D gene is TRBD1 (5 bases). Germline CDR1 reads SGHVS; CDR2 reads FQNEAQ. The CDR3 contains 13 residues. Trimming removed 4 bases from V and 11 bases from J, with 17 bases in between. CDR3 in DNA: TGTGCCAGCAGCTCCACAGGTGGGCCCGGGGCTTTCTTT. Residues: CASSSTGGPGAFF.

The chain links TRBV6-1 to TRBJ1-6; no reliable D call. Germline assignment: CDR1 MNHNS and CDR2 SASEGT. V gave up 7 bases and J gave up 8 bases, with 9 bases separating them. The CDR3 contains 12 residues. The CDR3 sequence: CASNRWDSPLHF. The CDR3, as DNA: TGTGCCAGCAACAGATGGGATTCACCCCTCCACTTT.

This clonotype was found many times. V and J are TRBV27 and TRBJ2-7; D is unresolved. Germline CDR1 and CDR2: MNHEY and SMNVEV (reference sequence). Trimming cost V 8 bases and J 0 bases, with 20 bases left between them. The CDR3 sequence is 16 residues long. The CDR3 nucleotides read TGTGCCAGCTCGACGGGCAGAAAACAGAGCTCCTACGAGCAGTACTTC. It specifies CASSTGRKQSSYEQYF.

This clonotype showed up just a few times. One base away lies a much larger clone, so this may be a sequencing read error. The V call is TRBV15, the J call TRBJ2-1; D is possibly TRBD2 (6 bases). The CDR3 is 14 residues long. V lost 0 bases to trimming and J lost 10 bases, with 13 bases between them. From germline, CDR1 is LNHNV and CDR2 YYDKDF (reference sequence). CDR3 bases: TGTGCCACCAGCAGAGACCGGCGGGGAAACGAGCAGTTCTTC. It translates to CATSRDRRGNEQFF. Together with reference TRBV15 and TRBJ2-1, the CDR3 gives the full variable domain: DAMVIQNPRYQVTQFGKPVTLSCSQTLNHNVMYWYQQKSSQAPKLLFHYYDKDFNNEADTPDNFQSRRPNTSFCFLDIRSPGLGDTAMYLCATSRDRRGNEQFFGPGTRLTVL.

The sample holds a few counts of this clonotype. The CDR3 region is CSASGRTGGPLRAFF. The CDR3 bases are TGCAGTGCTAGCGGCCGGACAGGTGGCCCGCTTCGGGCTTTCTTT. This sequence joins TRBV20-1 and TRBJ1-1; 7 bases align to TRBD1. Germline trimming cut 3 bases from V and 11 bases from J; bases unmatched to any gene: 18. The germline CDR1 and CDR2 sequences are DFQATT and SNEGSKA (reference sequence). This CDR3 contains 15 residues.

Ten or more counts support this clonotype. The chain employs TRBV6-1 and TRBJ2-5, with 8 bases identical to TRBD1. The CDR3 has 15 amino acids. Trimming took 7 bases from V and 1 from J; bases not matched to a gene: 8. Germline V gene lookup returns CDR1 MNHNS and CDR2 SASEGT. The CDR3 DNA is TGTGCCAGCATCCGAGGGGGGACAGGCCAAGAGACCCAGTACTTC. Translation: CASIRGGTGQETQYF.

This clonotype was found a few times. The chain employs TRBV4-3 and TRBJ1-6; D is perhaps TRBD1 (6 bases). V was pared by 6 bases and J by 10 bases, with 22 bases between. Per the germline V gene, CDR1 is LGHNA and CDR2 is YSLEER. This CDR3 region has 16 residues. The CDR3 spells CASSQYRDTQGSPLHF. CDR3 in DNA: TGCGCCAGCAGTCAATACCGGGACACACAAGGATCACCCCTCCACTTT.

The rearrangement uses TRBV4-2 and TRBJ1-2, with D perhaps TRBD1 (5 bases). The CDR3 length is 14 residues. Germline lookup yields CDR1 LGHNA and CDR2 YNFKEQ. V gave up 4 bases and J gave up 5 bases, with 14 bases separating them. This chain's CDR3 is CASSPEGGEYGYTF. The CDR3 DNA reads as TGTGCCAGCAGCCCCGAGGGAGGGGAATATGGCTACACCTTC.

This clonotype appeared a few times. This chain uses TRBV3-1 with TRBJ2-2, with TRBD2 matching 14 bases. The trim removed 3 bases at V and 1 base at J, leaving 1 base unmatched. The CDR3 length is 17 residues. Germline values: CDR1 LGHDT, CDR2 YNNKEL (reference sequence). CDR3 coding DNA: TGTGCCAGCAGCCAGGGGACTAGCGGGGGGAACACCGGGGAGCTGTTTTTT. It specifies CASSQGTSGGNTGELFF.

At least ten counts were recorded for this clonotype. V and J are TRBV12-3 or TRBV12-4 and TRBJ1-6; TRBD1 agrees at 10 bases. This CDR3 has 15 residues. V trimming: 6 bases; J trimming: 7 bases; junction bases outside the gene matches: 6. CDR3 nucleotide sequence: TGTGCCAGCAGCCCGTGGGGACAGGGGAATTCACCCCTCCACTTT. Translated: CASSPWGQGNSPLHF.

This clonotype was detected many times. In DNA form, the CDR3 reads TGTGCCAGCAGCCAAGATATTGGGCCCTATGGCTACACCTTC. Encoded protein: CASSQDIGPYGYTF. This rearrangement joins TRBV4-2 to TRBJ1-2; the D is unclear. The V end lost 0 bases, the J end lost 4 bases, and 9 bases lay between the germline ends. The germline V gene encodes CDR1 LGHNA and CDR2 YNFKEQ. CDR3 length: 14 residues.

A few counts support this clonotype. The chain employs TRBV20-1 and TRBJ1-6; D uncertain. CDR3 size: 13 residues. Trimming removed 4 bases from V and 8 bases from J, with 12 bases in between. The germline CDR1 and CDR2 sequences are DFQATT and SNEGSKA (reference sequence). The CDR3 sequence is CSATGLGDSPLHF. DNA of the CDR3: TGCAGTGCTACCGGCCTGGGAGATTCACCCCTCCACTTT.

The rearrangement joins TRBV7-2 to TRBJ2-7; D unresolved. Germline assignment: CDR1 SGHTA and CDR2 FQGNSA. The CDR3 has 14 residues. With 1 base removed from V and 1 base from J, the gap between germline ends came to 8 bases. As DNA, the CDR3 is TGTGCCAGCAGCTTAGGCTCCGCGTCCTACGAGCAGTACTTC. It specifies CASSLGSASYEQYF.

Only a few counts were recorded for this clonotype. The chain carries TRBV7-2 and TRBJ2-3; 7 bases are a match to TRBD2. This CDR3 is built from 15 residues. The ends lost 2 bases at V and 3 bases at J; junction bases unmatched: 5. CDR1 and CDR2 (germline): SGHTA, FQGNSA. CDR3 in DNA: TGTGCCAGCAGCTTATTTCCGGGGGGAACAGATACGCAGTATTTT. This translates into CASSLFPGGTDTQYF.

The sample holds many counts of this clonotype. The J gene is TRBJ1-4, the V gene TRBV7-2; D not resolved. There are 15 residues in the CDR3. V lost 5 bases, J lost 8 bases, and 18 bases lay in between. Per the germline V gene, CDR1 is SGHTA and CDR2 is FQGNSA. CDR3 DNA sequence: TGTGCCAGCAGCCCAGCGGGCACGGGAGGAGAAAAACTGTTTTTT. Amino acid sequence: CASSPAGTGGEKLFF.

This clonotype was seen more than once but under ten times. The V call is TRBV9, the J call TRBJ1-1; D perhaps matches TRBD1 (5 bases). The V gene's germline CDR1 is SGDLS and CDR2 YYNGEE. The V end lost 3 bases, the J end lost 1 base, and 16 bases lay between the germline ends. The CDR3 is 16 residues long. CDR3 sequence reads: CASSATILGGNTEAFF. For the CDR3, the DNA is TGTGCCAGCAGCGCCACTATTCTGGGGGGGAACACTGAAGCTTTCTTT.

This clonotype has only a few counts. The chain links TRBV27 to TRBJ2-3; D might be TRBD2 (5 bases). The CDR3 covers 13 residues. V lost 7 bases, J lost 4 bases, and 12 bases lay in between. Germline V lookup: CDR1 MNHEY, CDR2 SMNVEV (reference sequence). CDR3 DNA sequence: TGTGCCAGCAATTTTTTAGCGCCAGATACGCAGTATTTT. Its protein product is CASNFLAPDTQYF.

This clonotype was counted between two and nine times. V gene TRBV12-3 or TRBV12-4 combines with J gene TRBJ1-2, with a possible D match to TRBD1 (5 bases). With 10 bases removed from V and 5 bases from J, the gap between germline ends came to 17 bases. This CDR3 region has 13 residues. DNA of the CDR3: TGTGCCACCACCCGAGGACACGCTTATGGCTACACCTTC. It yields the protein CATTRGHAYGYTF.

This clonotype was found many times. The rearrangement joins TRBV7-2 to TRBJ2-3, with 14 bases lining up with TRBD2. The germline CDR1 and CDR2 sequences are SGHTA and FQGNSA. CDR3 size: 16 residues. Unmatched junction bases numbered 11, after V lost 7 bases and J lost 8 bases. The CDR3: CASTGGGLAGVGTQYF. The DNA for the CDR3 is TGTGCCAGCACAGGAGGGGGACTAGCGGGGGTCGGTACGCAGTATTTT. Looking up the rest from reference TRBV7-2 and TRBJ2-3 gives the full variable domain: GAGVSQSPSNKVTEKGKDVELRCDPISGHTALYWYRQSLGQGLEFLIYFQGNSAPDKSGLPSDRFSAERTGGSVSTLTIQRTQQEDSAVYLCASTGGGLAGVGTQYFGPGTRLTVL.

The rearrangement uses TRBV5-1 and TRBJ2-3, with TRBD2 matching over 13 bases. V lost 4 bases to trimming and J lost 0 bases; unmatched junction nucleotides: 8. Germline CDR1 reads SGHRS; CDR2 reads YFSETQ. The CDR3 extends over 18 amino acids. In DNA, the CDR3 is TGCGCCAGCAGCCTAGGACTAGCGGGGGTCCTTAGCACAGATACGCAGTATTTT. It codes for CASSLGLAGVLSTDTQYF.

A word on this clonotype: A single base separates this from a much larger clone, so it may be a read error. V and J are TRBV5-1 and TRBJ2-5, with a weak D call TRBD2 (6 bases). Germline CDR1 reads SGHRS; CDR2 reads YFSETQ. This CDR3 contains 16 residues. The CDR3 spells CASSLGGRRGKEAQYF. DNA for the CDR3: TGCGCCAGCAGCTTGGGTGGTCGGCGGGGAAAAGAGGCCCAGTACTTC.

This clonotype was recorded at least ten times. Relative to the germline gene, one junction end is altered; a read error may explain this. The chain couples TRBV6-6 to TRBJ1-6; 8 bases line up with TRBD1. The CDR3 contains 13 residues. Looked up from germline, CDR1 is MNHNY and CDR2 is SVGAGI (reference sequence). This CDR3 is CAGRQGSNSPLHF. The CDR3, as DNA: TGTGCCGGCAGACAGGGGAGTAATTCACCCCTCCACTTT.

Comment on this clonotype: A much larger clone sits a single nucleotide away, making a read error possible. The chain couples TRBV6-5 to TRBJ2-5, with D tentatively TRBD1 (8 bases). The germline V gene encodes CDR1 MNHEY and CDR2 SVGAGI. Trimming stripped 5 bases from V and 11 bases from J, with 21 bases between. The CDR3 has 14 amino acids. CDR3: CASSVDRGGNEQYF. CDR3 nucleotide sequence: TGTGCCAGCAGTGTAGACAGGGGAGGGAATGAGCAGTACTTC.

This clonotype was observed at least ten times. This sequence joins TRBV7-9 and TRBJ2-5; TRBD1 aligns across 8 bases. After removal of 4 bases from V and 2 bases from J, the junction contained 9 bases not matched to a gene. Germline V lookup: CDR1 SEHNR, CDR2 FQNEAQ (reference sequence). This CDR3 comprises 16 residues. In DNA form, the CDR3 reads TGTGCCAGCAGCTCACCCAGAGGACAGGGACAAGAGACCCAGTACTTC. Encoded protein: CASSSPRGQGQETQYF.

This clonotype was counted many times. V usage is TRBV5-5 and J usage is TRBJ2-5, with D tentatively TRBD2 (5 bases). V lost 0 bases and J lost 5, with 11 bases in between. This CDR3 has 14 residues. Per germline, CDR1 SGHKS and CDR2 YYEKEE (reference sequence). The CDR3 sequence: CASSLGLAVETQYF. The CDR3 coding sequence is TGTGCCAGCAGCTTGGGGCTAGCTGTCGAGACCCAGTACTTC. Using reference TRBV5-5 and TRBJ2-5 for the parts outside the CDR3, the full variable domain is DAGVTQSPTHLIKTRGQQVTLRCSPISGHKSVSWYQQVLGQGPQFIFQYYEKEERGRGNFPDRFSARQFPNYSSELNVNALLLGDSALYLCASSLGLAVETQYFGPGTRLLVL.

This clonotype was counted many times. The J gene is TRBJ2-5, the V gene TRBV7-2; 11 nucleotides line up with TRBD2. This CDR3 has 17 residues. Germline values: CDR1 SGHTA, CDR2 FQGNSA. The V and J ends lost 5 bases and 5 bases, in that order; junction bases with no gene match: 13. The CDR3 is CASSLLAGGYPGETQYF. DNA of the CDR3: TGTGCCAGCAGCCTCTTAGCGGGGGGGTACCCTGGCGAGACCCAGTACTTC.

About this clonotype itself: One base away lies a much larger clone, so this may be a sequencing read error. The chain carries TRBV20-1 and TRBJ1-5, with D possibly matching TRBD2 (7 bases). The end of the DNA aligns better with TRBJ2-3, so the J call may be wrong. CDR1 and CDR2 from the germline V gene are DFQATT and SNEGSKA (reference sequence). CDR3 length equals 13 residues. In DNA form, the CDR3 reads TGCAGGCCTTTCCGGGACGGGGGGCAGCCCCAGTATTTT. Its translation: CRPFRDGGQPQYF.

This clonotype occurred a few times. The chain links TRBV6-6 to TRBJ2-3; D uncertain. The CDR3 is 13 residues long. Looked up from germline, CDR1 is MNHNY and CDR2 is SVGAGI (reference sequence). Trimming stripped 5 bases from V and 9 bases from J, with 15 bases between. CDR3 amino acids: CASSLQVAKTQYF. For the CDR3, the DNA is TGTGCCAGCAGTCTTCAGGTGGCTAAAACGCAGTATTTT.

In this sample, this clonotype turned up many times. The chain carries TRBV6-1 and TRBJ2-7, with D possibly matching TRBD2 (5 bases). V lost 5 bases, J lost 5 bases, and 28 bases lay in between. Germline CDR1 and CDR2: MNHNS and SASEGT. This CDR3 comprises 18 residues. The CDR3 region has the DNA TGTGCCAGCAGTCGACCATCCCGGGAACCAAGGTCGGCAAACGAGCAGTACTTC. Protein sequence: CASSRPSREPRSANEQYF.

With regard to this clonotype: This could be a read error, since a much larger clone is one nucleotide away. The conserved final phenylalanine or tryptophan is absent from the CDR3, which likely points to a read error. J is TRBJ1-1 and V is TRBV10-3; 7 bases match TRBD1. CDR1 and CDR2 from the germline V gene are ENHRY and SYGVKD. V lost 6 bases to trimming and J lost 1 base; unmatched junction nucleotides: 8. The CDR3 spans 15 residues. CDR3 DNA sequence: TGTGCCATCAGGGGGGACAGTGGGCCGAACACTGAAGCTTTCTGT. Its protein is CAIRGDSGPNTEAFC.